The T cell receptor beta chain described here comes from a study of blood T cell repertoires in COVID-19. The data were produced by immunoSEQ multiplex PCR, yet TCRdb's version contains in-frame clones alone and is incomplete. The sample lists roughly 320,000 clones, 85% to 90% occurring once. Germline V lookup: CDR1 MDHEN, CDR2 SYDVKM. The CDR3 spans 17 residues. Trimming took 7 bases from V and 6 from J; bases not matched to a gene: 17. Sequencing was carried out using peripheral blood. This chain connects TRBV28 to TRBJ2-2, with TRBD2 matching 7 bases. The source of this sequence is a man aged 70-80 years with acute or convalescent COVID-19. CDR3 nucleotide sequence: TGTGCCAGCACTACCGTCTGGGGGGGATTCAGGTCCGGGGAGCTGTTTTTT. Translation: CASTTVWGGFRSGELFF.